This T cell receptor (beta chain) was identified during a study of T cells in Graves' hyperthyroidism and ophthalmopathy. Across the whole study: Once the initial diagnosis was made, peripheral blood was obtained before any treatment.

The study's findings and limits: Peripheral blood also featured most of the thyroid clonotypes expanded above 0.001.

What was amplified from RNA transcripts were TCR beta CDR3 regions. HTBI primers were the set used in a first-round RT-PCR of the TCR CDR3. TCRdb re-derived calls from the multiplex PCR reads in MiXCR, one entry per CDR3 protein. The repertoire consists of under 400,000 distinct CDR3 sequences, with 15% occurring once and the leading ten covering approximately 19%. Patients with ophthalmopathy all had a Clinical Activity Score of at least 3, a NOSPECS grade of at least 4 and duration under 3 months. Fresh 10 ml peripheral blood yielded PBMCs. The CDR3 runs to 12 residues. The germline gives CDR1 MDHEN, CDR2 SYDVKM. V lost 7 bases and J lost 8, with 14 bases in between. In its sample, this clonotype was seen a few times. No antigen is known for it.

V gene TRBV28 combines with J gene TRBJ1-1; D unclear. The receptor's source is a woman aged 55-69 years with Graves' ophthalmopathy. Material for sequencing was blood. The CDR3 spells CASTSGGPEAFF. The CDR3 DNA is TGTGCCAGCACCTCAGGCGGACCCGAAGCTTTCTTT.